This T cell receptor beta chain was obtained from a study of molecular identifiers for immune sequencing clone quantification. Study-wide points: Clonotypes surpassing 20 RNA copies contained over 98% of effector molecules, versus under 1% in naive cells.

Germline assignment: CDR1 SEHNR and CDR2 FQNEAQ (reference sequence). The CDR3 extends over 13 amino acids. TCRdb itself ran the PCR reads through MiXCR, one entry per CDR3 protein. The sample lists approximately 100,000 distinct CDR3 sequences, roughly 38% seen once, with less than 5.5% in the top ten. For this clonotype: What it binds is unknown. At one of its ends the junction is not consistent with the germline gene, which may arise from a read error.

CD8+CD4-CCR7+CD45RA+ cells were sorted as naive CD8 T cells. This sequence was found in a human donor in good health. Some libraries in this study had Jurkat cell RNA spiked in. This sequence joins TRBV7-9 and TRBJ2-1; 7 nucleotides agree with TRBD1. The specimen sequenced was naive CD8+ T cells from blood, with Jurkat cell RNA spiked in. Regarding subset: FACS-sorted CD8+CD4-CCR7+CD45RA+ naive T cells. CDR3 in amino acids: CASKGGVHNERFF. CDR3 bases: TGTGCCAGCAAAGGGGGCGTCCACAATGAGCGGTTCTTC.